Following are 17 T cell receptor beta chains from one sample sequenced in a study of cytomegalovirus exposure and HLA in healthy donors. Primers included in the PCR were 60 Vbeta and 13 Jbeta primers. Measured with immunoSEQ multiplex PCR; TCRdb has only the in-frame clones, and not every one. The table has roughly 190,000 clones, around 84% seen once. Sequenced sample: PBMCs. Source of these receptors: a woman between 50 and 59 years old in good health and CMV-seropositive.

V usage is TRBV5-1 and J usage is TRBJ2-1, with a tentative D call TRBD2 (7 bases). Germline V gives CDR1 SGHRS, CDR2 YFSETQ. The CDR3 consists of 16 residues. With 4 bases removed from V and 8 bases from J, the gap between germline ends came to 22 bases. This chain's CDR3 is CASSQQGGAPSDEQFF. The CDR3 nucleotides read TGCGCCAGCAGCCAACAAGGGGGGGCCCCGTCGGATGAGCAGTTCTTC.

This sequence joins TRBV6-5 and TRBJ2-5; 8 nucleotides line up with TRBD1. The J call could be wrong; TRBJ2-7 is a better fit for the DNA end. The CDR3 contains 15 residues. In germline, CDR1 is MNHEY, CDR2 SVGAGI. The CDR3 DNA is TGTGCCAGCAGTTACTCTGCAGGGGGCCTGTACGAGCAGTACTTC. Amino acid sequence: CASSYSAGGLYEQYF.

The chain is built from TRBV6-5 and TRBJ2-5; D may be TRBD1 (6 bases). The J call may be in error: the DNA end matches TRBJ2-7 better. This CDR3 comprises 13 residues. CDR1 is MNHEY and CDR2 is SVGAGI in the germline V gene. The CDR3 DNA sequence: TGTGCCAGCAGTCCAGGACAGTCCTACGAGCAGTACTTC. Translation gives CASSPGQSYEQYF.

The rearrangement links TRBV4-1 to TRBJ2-2; no clear D gene. The CDR3 sequence is 14 residues long. V was clipped by 5 bases and J by 6 bases, with 13 bases between them. Germline CDR1 MGHRA, CDR2 YSYEKL. As DNA, the CDR3 is TGCGCCAGCAGCATGGGTCCTAGATCCGGGGAGCTGTTTTTT. It translates to CASSMGPRSGELFF.

CDR3 sequence reads: CASSFSRGLGTQYF. CDR3 nucleotides: TGTGCCAGCAGTTTTTCCAGGGGGCTCGGGACCCAGTACTTC. The chain links TRBV6-5 to TRBJ2-5; 8 bases map to TRBD1. Germline V gene data show CDR1 as MNHEY and CDR2 as SVGAGI. V gave up 4 bases and J gave up 7 bases; unmatched junction bases: 8. The CDR3 contains 14 residues.

V is TRBV6-6 and J is TRBJ2-7; D might be TRBD1 (6 bases). The V gene's germline CDR1 is MNHNY and CDR2 SVGAGI (reference sequence). The ends were cut back, 6 bases at V and 2 bases at J, with 14 bases in the middle. The CDR3 length is 14 residues. CDR3 amino acids: CASSRNRAPYEQYF. The CDR3 coding sequence is TGTGCCAGCAGCCGGAACAGGGCCCCCTACGAGCAGTACTTC.

The chain couples TRBV19 to TRBJ1-5; 7 nucleotides agree with TRBD1. CDR3 length equals 17 residues. J gave up 7 bases and V 7 bases, and 19 bases lay outside the gene matches. Germline V gene lookup returns CDR1 LNHDA and CDR2 SQIVND (reference sequence). The CDR3 loop reads CASTLSGLQGFVQPQHF. CDR3 sequence (DNA): TGTGCCAGTACTCTCTCTGGGCTACAGGGGTTTGTACAGCCCCAGCATTTT.

For the CDR3, the DNA is TGTGCCAGCACCCTAGGAAACGGGGGGTACAATGAGCAGTTCTTC. This sequence encodes CASTLGNGGYNEQFF. The chain employs TRBV7-3 and TRBJ2-1, with 7 nucleotides matching TRBD2. The CDR3 covers 15 residues. Germline V lookup: CDR1 SGHTA, CDR2 FQGTGA. V was clipped by 7 bases and J by 4 bases; unmatched bases: 10.

J is TRBJ2-7 and V is TRBV6-1; the D gene is possibly TRBD1 (5 bases). Trimming removed 3 bases from V and 4 bases from J, with 7 bases in between. The CDR3 length is 12 residues. CDR1 is MNHNS and CDR2 is SASEGT in the germline V gene. For the CDR3, the DNA is TGTGCCAGCAGTGATCCAGGGTACGAGCAGTACTTC. Translating gives CASSDPGYEQYF.

The chain joins TRBV11-1 to TRBJ2-7; 9 bases agree with TRBD1. Germline loops: CDR1 SGHAT, CDR2 FQDESV (reference sequence). This CDR3 region has 16 residues. The ends lost 4 bases at V and 0 bases at J; junction bases unmatched: 7. CDR3 DNA sequence: TGTGCCAGCAGCTCGGCCGGGACAGGGAGCTCCTACGAGCAGTACTTC. This translates into CASSSAGTGSSYEQYF. Complete variable domain (other parts from reference TRBV11-1 and TRBJ2-7): EAEVAQSPRYKITEKSQAVAFWCDPISGHATLYWYRQILGQGPELLVQFQDESVVDDSQLPKDRFSAERLKGVDSTLKIQPAELGDSAMYLCASSSAGTGSSYEQYFGPGTRLTVT.

The chain employs TRBV7-2 and TRBJ1-2; 7 positions agree with TRBD1. Trimming cost V 0 bases and J 6 bases; bases outside gene matches: 1. The CDR3 length is 13 residues. CDR1 is SGHTA and CDR2 is FQGNSA in the germline V gene. CDR3 sequence reads: CASSLATGNGYTF. The DNA for the CDR3 is TGTGCCAGCAGCTTAGCGACAGGGAATGGCTACACCTTC.

J is TRBJ2-3 and V is TRBV18, with D possibly matching TRBD2 (7 bases). The V and J ends lost 0 bases and 3 bases respectively, with 16 bases between them. The CDR3 loop spans 17 amino acids. Germline V gene data show CDR1 as KGHSH and CDR2 as LQKENI. CDR3 amino acids: CASSPPQGGGGTDTQYF. CDR3 sequence (DNA): TGTGCCAGCTCACCACCGCAAGGCGGGGGCGGTACAGATACGCAGTATTTT. The entire variable domain, with the rest obtained from reference TRBV18 and TRBJ2-3, is as follows: NAGVMQNPRHLVRRRGQEARLRCSPMKGHSHVYWYRQLPEEGLKFMVYLQKENIIDESGMPKERFSAEFPKEGPSILRIQQVVRGDSAAYFCASSPPQGGGGTDTQYFGPGTRLTVL.

The chain has TRBV5-1 and TRBJ1-1; D uncertain. Trimming pared 4 bases from V and 4 bases from J, leaving 11 bases between. Germline CDR1 and CDR2: SGHRS and YFSETQ. This CDR3 contains 13 residues. The CDR3 is CASSPGSGTEAFF. The CDR3 region has the DNA TGCGCCAGCAGCCCCGGGAGTGGCACTGAAGCTTTCTTT.

The chain carries TRBV9 and TRBJ2-3, with D unresolved. The CDR3 contains 13 residues. Germline CDR1 and CDR2: SGDLS and YYNGEE. The V gene lost 3 bases and the J gene lost 3 bases, with 8 bases spanning the gap. The CDR3 region is CASSGQVTDTQYF. CDR3 sequence (DNA): TGTGCCAGCAGCGGGCAGGTAACAGATACGCAGTATTTT. The entire variable domain, with the rest obtained from reference TRBV9 and TRBJ2-3, is as follows: DSGVTQTPKHLITATGQRVTLRCSPRSGDLSVYWYQQSLDQGLQFLIQYYNGEERAKGNILERFSAQQFPDLHSELNLSSLELGDSALYFCASSGQVTDTQYFGPGTRLTVL.

The chain couples TRBV10-3 to TRBJ2-2; TRBD2 might be the D (6 bases). Looked up from germline, CDR1 is ENHRY and CDR2 is SYGVKD. The CDR3 sequence is 14 residues long. Trimming stripped 6 bases from V and 4 bases from J, with 12 bases between. For the CDR3, the DNA is TGTGCCATCAGACGGCAGGAGGGCACCGGGGAGCTGTTTTTT. Protein: CAIRRQEGTGELFF.

The gene calls are TRBV6-5 and TRBJ2-7; 9 nucleotides match TRBD2. Germline values: CDR1 MNHEY, CDR2 SVGAGI. There are 15 residues in the CDR3. V was clipped by 6 bases and J by 0 bases; unmatched bases: 6. CDR3 residues: CASRPGLANSYEQYF. CDR3 DNA: TGTGCCAGCAGGCCAGGACTAGCGAACTCCTACGAGCAGTACTTC.

The gene calls are TRBV27 and TRBJ2-1; 7 nucleotides agree with TRBD1. This CDR3 is 14 amino acids long. Germline trimming cut 1 base from V and 7 bases from J; bases unmatched to any gene: 4. Germline-derived CDR1 and CDR2 are MNHEY and SMNVEV (reference sequence). The CDR3, as DNA: TGTGCCAGCAGTTTATTCGAGACAGGGAATGAGCAGTTCTTC. This encodes CASSLFETGNEQFF.